This TCR beta chain was documented in a study of CD8 T cells in Susac syndrome. At the level of the study: Patients with Susac syndrome were therapy-naive, treated with corticosteroids, or treated with intravenous immunoglobulin alone when blood was collected.

The CDR3 spans 17 residues. V was clipped by 0 bases and J by 7 bases, with 16 bases between them. Germline V gene data show CDR1 as LNHNV and CDR2 as YYDKDF (reference sequence). Sequencing of TCR beta was carried out in blood CD8+ and CD4+ T cells. The diagnostic criteria were recently defined, and patients with Susac syndrome met them for definite or probable disease. Random hexamers were used to reverse transcribe an amount of roughly 0.45 to 1 ug RNA. TCRdb redid the calling of the immunoSEQ multiplex PCR reads with MiXCR, one entry per CDR3 protein. The profile shows just over 150,000 distinct CDR3 sequences, around 95% of them singletons.

This sequence was found in a human donor with Susac syndrome. Sequencing input: CD4+ T cells from PBMCs. V gene TRBV15 combines with J gene TRBJ1-6, with D uncertain. The CDR3 spells CATSRDLGESNNSPLHF. Here the CDR3 DNA reads TGTGCCACCAGCAGAGATCTCGGCGAGAGTAACAATTCACCCCTCCACTTT.